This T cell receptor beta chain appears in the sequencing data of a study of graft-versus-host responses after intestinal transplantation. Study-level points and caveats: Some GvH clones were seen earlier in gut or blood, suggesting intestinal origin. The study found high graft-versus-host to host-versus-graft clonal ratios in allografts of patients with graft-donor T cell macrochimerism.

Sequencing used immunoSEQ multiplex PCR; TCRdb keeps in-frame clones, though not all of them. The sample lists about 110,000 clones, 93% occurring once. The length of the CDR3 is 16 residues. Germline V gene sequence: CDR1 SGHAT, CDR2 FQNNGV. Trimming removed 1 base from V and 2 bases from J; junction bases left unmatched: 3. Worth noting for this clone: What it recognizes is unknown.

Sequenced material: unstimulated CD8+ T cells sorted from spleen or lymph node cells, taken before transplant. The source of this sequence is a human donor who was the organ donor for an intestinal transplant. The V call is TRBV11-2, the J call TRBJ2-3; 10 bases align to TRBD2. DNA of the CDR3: TGTGCCAGCAGCTTAGGGCTAGCGGGAGTCACAGATACGCAGTATTTT. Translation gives CASSLGLAGVTDTQYF.